This T cell receptor (beta chain) was sequenced for a study of shared clonotypes between healthy human individuals. Overall study context: Researchers drew samples from two women and a few men aged 18 to 49.

Within Nashville, Tennessee resided all donors, each a Caucasian adult. Trimming cost V 1 base and J 5 bases; bases outside gene matches: 10. In germline, CDR1 is MGHRA, CDR2 YSYEKL. The CDR3 length is 17 residues. PBMC DNA, left unsorted, was sequenced on ten immunoSEQ deep assay plates. The protocol was immunoSEQ multiplex PCR, while the TCRdb copy is restricted to in-frame clones and leaves out a portion. The table has approximately 440,000 clones, more than 70% seen once. The chain couples TRBV4-1 to TRBJ2-7; TRBD2 agrees at 11 bases. The source of this sequence is a woman aged 40 to 50 in good health. Some clones in this sample may be carry-over from other donors' samples. Source material: PBMCs. The DNA of the CDR3 is TGCGCCAGCAGCCAAGGAAGGGCTAGCGGGAGGAAGGACGAGCAGTACTTC. Protein product: CASSQGRASGRKDEQYF.